This record concerns one T cell receptor (beta chain) sequence. What this receptor recognizes is not known. Base qualities are missing; no much larger clone stands one base away. Using the deep immunoSEQ assay, multiplex PCR amplified TCR CDR3 regions from genomic DNA. Extracted genomic DNA from each cell subset was spread evenly across all wells of several immunoSEQ 96-well plates, with each plate serving as a replicate. For sorted subsets, around 200 ng genomic DNA, equal to tens of thousands of T cell genomes, was loaded into each replicate PCR. The purified libraries were quantified using a Qubit 3.0 fluorometer, sized with a Bioanalyzer 2100, and then quantified again using the KAPA Library Quantification kit. Every immunoSEQ 96-well plate was sequenced on a separate single-read 150-cycle Illumina NextSeq 550 flow cell. In the original analysis: Because the immunoSEQ output included only junctional sequences and no quality scores, the filtering could not be the same as the filtering used for full-length reads. Sequences were annotated with PyIR, a Python wrapper for IgBLAST v1.9, and V/J genes and CDR3 were assigned using IMGT germline references. Any read was removed if the V/J assignment was weak (E-value above 1e-6), the CDR3 was missing, or the read contained stop codons, out-of-frame junctions, or ambiguous translated residues. V3J clonotypes were defined by identical inferred V gene, J gene, and CDR3 amino acid sequence. The percentage overlap between two repertoires was calculated by dividing the number of shared unique clonotypes by the size of the smaller repertoire. Richness of each repertoire was evaluated using RTK rarefaction, the Chao1 estimator, and Recon v2.1 estimates of unobserved clonotypes. OLGA was used to compute generation probabilities for all TCRbeta clonotypes that the gDNA method yielded from a handful of donors. Drawn from immuneACCESS, this table holds only the in-frame rearrangements with V and J called that TCRdb kept. Clones are partly lost; checked studies trace under half to an unresolved V gene and leave the rest unexplained. Clonal size and the V and J genes are those of that table, whereas D and trimming came from the DNA. This sample gives about 1 million clones in total; roughly 80% of them show up just once. Less than 1.5% of the sample lies in the top ten.

From the germline V gene (reference sequence), CDR1 is MNHEY and CDR2 is SMNVEV. Counted from cysteine to phenylalanine, this CDR3 has 15 amino acids. The sequence is cut down to CDR3 DNA, 45 bases in frame from base 1. V loses 6 bases, J loses 2 bases, and the germline ends lie 14 bases apart. The data are from a study of shared clonotypes between healthy human individuals (dated by TCRdb to between 2020 and 2021). Background on the whole study: A couple of women and three men aged 18 to 49 years were included in the cohort. Per donor, leukapheresis produced somewhere between about 0.94 and 9 billion PBMCs. To increase sequencing depth and limit assay-specific biases, different laboratories used diverse techniques to prepare libraries and sequence TCR repertoires. The study deeply sequenced blood TCR repertoires of 5 or 6 healthy adults to estimate repertoire size and the extent of clonotype sharing between individuals. Per donor, three plates each were used for CD4 naive and CD4 memory, two for CD8 naive, and one for CD8 memory. General conclusions and limits of the study: Clonotypes shared by all four sorted-subset donors showed higher generation probabilities than non-shared clonotypes. When several donors were compared, the shared fraction of clonotypes was around 5.1% for naive CD4, around 4% for naive CD8, more than 2% for memory CD4, and roughly 0.4% for memory CD8. Based on pairwise subsampling, the degree of clonotype sharing among donors was expected to be affected by sequencing depth. Because the study included only a small number of donors, the genetic and exposure-history diversity represented was limited. Sampling was restricted to blood, and TCR repertoires in tissue are likely to differ from TCR repertoires in blood. Incomplete sequencing was indicated by rarefaction of sorted-subset datasets, despite the large sequencing depth. Naive subsets generally had larger estimated clonotype richness than memory subsets did.

Healthy HIV-negative adults with no recently reported acute infections or vaccinations were included as donors. Only Caucasian adults living in Nashville, Tennessee, USA were represented among the donors. CD4+ T cells were enriched by magnetic negative selection, after which naive cells were positively selected on CD45RA and the negative fraction was taken as the memory subset. After blood collection by leukapheresis, PBMCs were isolated using Ficoll-Histopaque density gradient centrifugation and then cryopreserved in the vapor phase of liquid nitrogen. Analytical flow cytometry was used to check the purity and quantity of every magnetically sorted T cell population. Each sorted fraction had its genomic DNA isolated and then quantified by UV absorbance on a Nanodrop 2000c.

The clonotype was recovered from a man younger than 30 in good health. Sequencing used memory CD4+ T cells sorted from blood. Taken with the paper, the label for cell subset or site translates to: CD45RA-negative fraction. The chain is assembled from TRBV27 and TRBJ2-1, with TRBD2 perhaps the D gene, on 6 matching bases. The nucleotide sequence reads TGTGCCAGCAGCTCGGGACTGGTGGCCTACAATGAGCAGTTCTTC. This gives the protein CASSSGLVAYNEQFF.